This entry features one T cell receptor beta chain sequence. Its antigen is undetermined. The entry originates in a study of T cells in localized non-small cell lung cancer. Study results and caveats: Across samples, adjacent lung featured a median roughly 60 of the top 100 tumor clones. Tumor trailed uninvolved adjacent lung in T cell clonality, which peaked there. Because sequencing included only one region (of the tumor), heterogeneity remains possible.

V gave up 4 bases and J gave up 7 bases; unmatched junction bases: 0. The CDR3 has 12 amino acids. The germline gives CDR1 MNHEY, CDR2 SVGAGI. Assay: immunoSEQ multiplex PCR; the TCRdb copy retains only in-frame clones and omits some. Of some 30,000 clones listed, over 80% are singletons. The starting material was PBMCs, obtained before any cancer treatment. The source of this sequence is a man aged 35-69 years with stage II lung adenocarcinoma. The chain couples TRBV6-5 to TRBJ2-2; 7 bases are shared with TRBD2. The CDR3 loop reads CASSSGGGELFF. The CDR3, as DNA: TGTGCCAGCAGTTCGGGGGGCGGGGAGCTGTTTTTT.